This T cell receptor (beta chain) is from a study of cytomegalovirus exposure and HLA in healthy donors. Researchers ran the PCR with 60 Vbeta and 13 Jbeta primers. Libraries were prepared by immunoSEQ multiplex PCR; TCRdb keeps only in-frame clonotypes and omits some of them. The sample includes some 180,000 clones, about 83% of them seen just once. Germline CDR1 MNHEY, CDR2 SMNVEV (reference sequence). V was pared by 5 bases and J by 5 bases, with 9 bases between. This CDR3 has 12 amino acids. This clone was seen more than once but under ten times. Sample: PBMCs. This TCR was sampled from a female donor in good health and CMV-seronegative. The chain links TRBV27 to TRBJ2-5; D ambiguous. CDR3 sequence: CASSLLEETQYF. Here the CDR3 DNA reads TGTGCCAGCAGTCTCCTTGAGGAGACCCAGTACTTC.